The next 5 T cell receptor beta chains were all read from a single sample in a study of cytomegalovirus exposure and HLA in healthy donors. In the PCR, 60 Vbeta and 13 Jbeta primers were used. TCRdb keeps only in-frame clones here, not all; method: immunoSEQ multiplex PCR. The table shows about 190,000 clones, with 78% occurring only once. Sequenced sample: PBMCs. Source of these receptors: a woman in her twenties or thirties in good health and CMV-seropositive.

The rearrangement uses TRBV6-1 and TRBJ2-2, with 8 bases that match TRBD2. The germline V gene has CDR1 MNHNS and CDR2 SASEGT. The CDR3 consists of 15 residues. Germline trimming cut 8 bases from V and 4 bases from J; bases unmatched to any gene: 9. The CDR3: CASVLAALLTGELFF. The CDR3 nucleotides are TGTGCCAGCGTACTAGCGGCCCTTCTCACCGGGGAGCTGTTTTTT.

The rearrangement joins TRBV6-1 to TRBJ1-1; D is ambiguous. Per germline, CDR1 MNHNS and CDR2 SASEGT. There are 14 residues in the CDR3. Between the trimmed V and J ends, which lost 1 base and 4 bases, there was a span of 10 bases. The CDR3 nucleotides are TGTGCCAGCAGTGAAGTTTGGGGAGGCACTGAAGCTTTCTTT. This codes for CASSEVWGGTEAFF.

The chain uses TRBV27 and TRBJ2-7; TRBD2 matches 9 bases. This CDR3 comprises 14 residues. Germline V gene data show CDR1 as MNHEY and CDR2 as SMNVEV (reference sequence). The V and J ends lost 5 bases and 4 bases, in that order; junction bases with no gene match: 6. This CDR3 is CASSPLAGEYEQYF. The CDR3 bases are TGTGCCAGCAGTCCTTTAGCGGGAGAGTACGAGCAGTACTTC.

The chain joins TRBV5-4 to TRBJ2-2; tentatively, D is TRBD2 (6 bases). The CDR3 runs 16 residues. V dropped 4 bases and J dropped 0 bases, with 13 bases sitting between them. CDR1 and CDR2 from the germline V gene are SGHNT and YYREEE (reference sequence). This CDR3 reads CASSKRTGANTGELFF. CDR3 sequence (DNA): TGTGCCAGCAGCAAAAGGACGGGAGCGAACACCGGGGAGCTGTTTTTT.

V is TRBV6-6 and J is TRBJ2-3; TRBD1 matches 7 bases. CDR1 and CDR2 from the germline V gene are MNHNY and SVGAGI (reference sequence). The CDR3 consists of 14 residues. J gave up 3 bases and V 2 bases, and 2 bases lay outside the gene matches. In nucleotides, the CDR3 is TGTGCCAGCAGTTACACAGGGGAAACAGATACGCAGTATTTT. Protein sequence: CASSYTGETDTQYF.